These 12 T cell receptor beta chains share one sample of origin, sequenced in a study of beta chain features in type 1 diabetes. Study-level results: Patients with Type 1 diabetes showed moderately but significantly shorter TCRB CDR3s in all four CD4+ subsets.

Sequencing targeted expressed TCRB transcripts, as all isolated RNA had been reverse transcribed. Assay: immunoSEQ multiplex PCR; the TCRdb copy retains only in-frame clones and omits some. The profile shows hundreds of thousands of clones, about an eighth of them singletons. These receptors' antigens are unknown. Sequencing was done on a sample of naive CD4+ T cells from blood. These receptors were obtained from a man younger than 35 with type 1 diabetes.

This clone was found a few times. The rearrangement links TRBV23-1 to TRBJ2-5, with a tentative D call TRBD1 (6 bases). TRBV23-1 is annotated as an ORF whose role is uncertain. CDR3 length equals 15 residues. Trimming left V 6 bases short and J 2 bases short, with 16 bases between. CDR3 sequence reads: CASRKKWDNQETQYF. The CDR3 DNA is TGCGCCAGCAGGAAAAAGTGGGACAATCAAGAGACCCAGTACTTC.

This clone occurred a few times. The chain employs TRBV6-5 and TRBJ1-2, with 7 bases aligning to TRBD1. J lost 4 bases, V lost 0 bases, and 5 bases had no gene match. CDR3 length: 15 amino acids. Germline CDR1 MNHEY, CDR2 SVGAGI. DNA of the CDR3: TGTGCCAGCAGTTACTCCGCAGGGGGTGGCTATGGCTACACCTTC. This codes for CASSYSAGGGYGYTF.

This clone was detected a few times. The same CDR3 can be traced to other DNA sequences in this sample. The V and J genes are TRBV7-2 and TRBJ2-5; 9 bases are shared with TRBD2. Germline trimming cut 5 bases from V and 2 bases from J; bases unmatched to any gene: 3. This CDR3 region has 14 residues. Looked up from germline, CDR1 is SGHTA and CDR2 is FQGNSA. CDR3 nucleotide sequence: TGTGCCAGCAGCCCAGGACTAGCGCAAGAGACCCAGTACTTC. It yields the protein CASSPGLAQETQYF. The full variable domain, its missing parts supplied by reference TRBV7-2 and TRBJ2-5, is GAGVSQSPSNKVTEKGKDVELRCDPISGHTALYWYRQSLGQGLEFLIYFQGNSAPDKSGLPSDRFSAERTGGSVSTLTIQRTQQEDSAVYLCASSPGLAQETQYFGPGTRLLVL.

This chain connects TRBV6-4 to TRBJ2-2; D is possibly TRBD2 (6 bases). V was pared by 6 bases and J by 7 bases, with 15 bases between. The CDR3 totals 14 residues. CDR1 is MRHNA and CDR2 is SNTAGT in the germline V gene. The CDR3 region has the DNA TGTGCCAGCAGCCCCGGGACTGCTGTCGGGGAGCTGTTTTTT. Its translation: CASSPGTAVGELFF.

The chain combines TRBV30 with TRBJ2-6, with 9 bases matching TRBD1. In germline, CDR1 is GTSNPN, CDR2 SVGIG (reference sequence). This CDR3 is 16 amino acids long. Germline trimming cut 4 bases from V and 2 bases from J; bases unmatched to any gene: 6. Here the CDR3 reads CAWTFWDRAGANVLTF. The CDR3 nucleotides read TGTGCCTGGACTTTCTGGGACAGGGCTGGGGCCAACGTCCTGACTTTC.

V and J are TRBV30 and TRBJ2-1; 7 bases are shared with TRBD2. The CDR3 has 13 amino acids. In germline, CDR1 is GTSNPN, CDR2 SVGIG (reference sequence). The V and J ends lost 5 bases and 1 base, in that order; junction bases with no gene match: 2. CDR3 loop: CAWAGDSYNEQFF. The DNA of the CDR3 is TGTGCCTGGGCGGGGGATTCCTACAATGAGCAGTTCTTC.

In this sample, this clone turned up a few times. This rearrangement joins TRBV29-1 to TRBJ1-1; maybe TRBD1 (5 bases). CDR3 size: 14 residues. Germline-derived CDR1 and CDR2 are SQVTM and ANQGSEA. The germline V and J ends were trimmed by 4 bases and 3 bases, with 15 bases remaining between them. CDR3 coding DNA: TGCAGCGTTGGCAGGGTAGTAGTGGACACTGAAGCTTTCTTT. The encoded protein is CSVGRVVVDTEAFF.

This clone has just a few counts. The V gene is TRBV25-1, the J gene TRBJ2-2; possibly TRBD1 or TRBD2 for D (5 bases each). The CDR3 loop spans 16 amino acids. Germline CDR1 MGHDK, CDR2 SYGVNS. V was cut by 4 bases and J by 4 bases, with 16 bases left in between. CDR3: CASSARRGARTGELFF. The CDR3 nucleotides read TGTGCCAGCAGTGCTAGGCGAGGGGCGCGCACCGGGGAGCTGTTTTTT.

This clone turned up a few times. This chain links TRBV1 with TRBJ1-5. TRBV1 is flagged as a pseudogene. CDR3 length equals 16 residues. This CDR3 is CTSSQVPTRGNQPQHF. CDR3 in DNA: TGCACCAGCAGCCAAGTTCCCACACGGGGCAATCAGCCCCAGCATTTT.

This chain joins TRBV6-5 and TRBJ1-2, with 7 bases fitting TRBD1. This CDR3 has 13 amino acids. Germline V lookup: CDR1 MNHEY, CDR2 SVGAGI. V shed 6 bases, J shed 8 bases, and the junction held 9 bases outside the gene matches. CDR3 sequence: CASSLTGRVGYTF. CDR3 DNA sequence: TGTGCCAGCAGCCTGACAGGGAGGGTAGGCTACACCTTC.

V gene TRBV29-1 combines with J gene TRBJ1-2; 8 nucleotides align to TRBD1. CDR3 length equals 11 residues. Germline V gene sequence: CDR1 SQVTM, CDR2 ANQGSEA. The trim removed 6 bases at V and 8 bases at J, leaving 5 bases unmatched. The chain's CDR3 is CSVDRGGGYTF. The CDR3, as DNA: TGCAGCGTCGACAGGGGAGGGGGCTACACCTTC.

A few counts support this clone. The sample holds other DNA sequences that translate to the same CDR3. V gene TRBV5-1 combines with J gene TRBJ2-5; D not certain. Germline V gene lookup returns CDR1 SGHRS and CDR2 YFSETQ. The CDR3 has 11 amino acids. Trimming pared 2 bases from V and 6 bases from J, leaving 5 bases between. For the CDR3, the DNA is TGCGCCAGCAGCTTTGAGAAGACCCAGTACTTC. Translated, it gives CASSFEKTQYF.